This T cell receptor (beta chain) was sequenced during a study of T cells in Graves' hyperthyroidism and ophthalmopathy. The CDR3 loop spans 11 amino acids. The junction had 4 bases not matched to a gene; V was cut back by 8 bases and J by 3 bases. In germline, CDR1 is DFQATT, CDR2 SNEGSKA (reference sequence). Template material for amplifying TCR beta CDR3 regions consisted of RNA transcripts. TCR CDR3 regions were first amplified by RT-PCR with HTBI primers. TCRdb analysed the multiplex PCR reads with MiXCR anew, one entry per CDR3 protein. In the table there are about 180,000 distinct CDR3 sequences, approximately 17% of which are singletons. The table lists this clonotype with many counts. Newly diagnosed patients aged 18 to 65 had hyperthyroidism of under 2 months' duration. Researchers barred patients who had uncontrolled infection, other autoimmune disease, pregnancy or lactation.

Material for sequencing was blood. The TCR was taken from a woman aged 45-65 years with Graves' hyperthyroidism. This chain links TRBV20-1 with TRBJ2-7, with 7 bases matching TRBD1. The CDR3 sequence: CSPRTGYEQYF. In nucleotides, the CDR3 is TGCAGTCCCAGGACAGGCTACGAGCAGTACTTC.